Following are 31 T cell receptor beta chains from one sample sequenced in a study of post-analysis software for immune sequencing data. No cognate antigen is known for these TCRs. Unique molecular identifiers were present in the TCR beta cDNA libraries. One entry per CDR3 protein results from TCRdb running MiXCR on the PCR reads. This sample carries some 240,000 distinct CDR3 sequences, less than 40% of them seen once, and the ten largest clones take 4% to 6%. Findings and limits, study-wide: Controls had lower frequencies than patients of about 5 TRBV segments, which included TRBV5-6, TRBV5-1 and TRBV20-1.

Sequencing was done on a sample of blood. The receptors shown here come from a girl aged 10-17 years with multiple sclerosis.

This clonotype has a count of ten or more. The CDR3 DNA sequence: TGTGCCAGCAGTTATGGGGGGCCGCCTTCCACAGATACGCAGTATTTT. This codes for CASSYGGPPSTDTQYF. The V gene is TRBV6-2 or TRBV6-3, the J gene TRBJ2-3; D assignment may be TRBD1 or TRBD2 (6 bases each). The CDR3 covers 16 residues. Between the trimmed V and J ends, which lost 3 bases and 2 bases, there was a span of 15 bases. Germline V gives CDR1 MNHEY, CDR2 SVGEGT.

The table lists this clonotype with a few counts. V and J are TRBV4-1 and TRBJ1-1, with a weak D call TRBD1 (6 bases). The germline V and J ends were trimmed by 6 bases and 11 bases, with 13 bases remaining between them. The CDR3 has 11 amino acids. Germline V gene lookup returns CDR1 MGHRA and CDR2 YSYEKL. The CDR3 region has the DNA TGCGCCAGCAGTGGGGGGGGCAAGGCTTTCTTT. Translating it yields CASSGGGKAFF.

The chain joins TRBV5-1 to TRBJ1-3; possible D gene TRBD1, 5 bases. Germline V gives CDR1 SGHRS, CDR2 YFSETQ. This CDR3 has 15 amino acids. V was shortened by 4 bases and J by 0 bases, with 11 bases between the two germline ends. The CDR3 DNA sequence: TGCGCCAGCAGCGCGGACGGGGCCTCTGGAAACACCATATATTTT. Its protein product is CASSADGASGNTIYF.

V gene TRBV10-1 combines with J gene TRBJ1-2; no definite D call. V was cut by 4 bases and J by 5 bases, with 5 bases left in between. Germline values: CDR1 WNHNN, CDR2 SYGVQD (reference sequence). CDR3 length: 11 residues. This CDR3 reads CASSGVYGYTF. CDR3 bases: TGCGCCAGCAGTGGAGTGTATGGCTACACCTTC.

DNA for the CDR3: TGTGCCAGCAGCTTTGGAGAAGAGACCCAGTACTTC. It encodes CASSFGEETQYF. The V call is TRBV5-6, the J call TRBJ2-5; D is uncertain. Between the trimmed V and J ends, which lost 2 bases and 3 bases, there was a span of 5 bases. CDR1 and CDR2 from the germline V gene are SGHDT and YYEEEE. This CDR3 region has 12 residues. Filled out from reference TRBV5-6 and TRBJ2-5, the complete variable domain reads DAGVTQSPTHLIKTRGQQVTLRCSPKSGHDTVSWYQQALGQGPQFIFQYYEEEERQRGNFPDRFSGHQFPNYSSELNVNALLLGDSALYLCASSFGEETQYFGPGTRLLVL.

Many counts were recorded for this clonotype. V usage is TRBV12-3 or TRBV12-4 and J usage is TRBJ1-2; 7 bases are shared with TRBD1. The CDR3 has 14 amino acids. Trimming removed 6 bases from V and 3 bases from J; junction bases left unmatched: 7. This CDR3 reads CASSRRQGYYGYTF. DNA for the CDR3: TGTGCCAGCAGCAGGCGACAGGGCTACTATGGCTACACCTTC.

The table lists this clonotype with many counts. The gene calls are TRBV2 and TRBJ1-2; TRBD1 might be the D (6 bases). The germline V gene has CDR1 SNHLY and CDR2 FYNNEI. This CDR3 is built from 14 residues. The V gene lost 1 base and the J gene lost 7 bases, with 13 bases spanning the gap. Here the CDR3 reads CASSEDGGAGGYTF. The CDR3 DNA reads as TGTGCCAGCAGTGAAGATGGGGGGGCCGGTGGCTACACCTTC.

This clonotype was seen a single time. The genes are TRBV9 and TRBJ2-5; TRBD1 might be the D (5 bases). CDR3 length: 17 amino acids. Looked up from germline, CDR1 is SGDLS and CDR2 is YYNGEE. Deletions cut 2 bases from V and 3 bases from J, with 20 bases between. CDR3 loop: CASSVLPRADKEETQYF. The CDR3 DNA sequence: TGTGCCAGCAGCGTTCTACCCAGGGCGGATAAAGAAGAGACCCAGTACTTC.

Comment on this clonotype: With a much larger clone just one base away, this may be a read error. The chain recombines TRBV28 with TRBJ2-5; no clear D. The germline CDR1 and CDR2 sequences are MDHEN and SYDVKM. Deletions cut 1 base from V and 11 bases from J, with 20 bases between. The CDR3 is 15 residues long. The CDR3 DNA reads TGTGCCAGCAGTTTATTCCCGCGGAACAACAATGAGCAGTACTTC. This sequence encodes CASSLFPRNNNEQYF.

This clonotype was detected ten times or more. This chain connects TRBV24-1 to TRBJ2-1; D unresolved. Trimming removed 2 bases from V and 4 bases from J, with 5 bases in between. Germline CDR1 and CDR2: KGHDR and SFDVKD. This CDR3 has 13 amino acids. The CDR3 loop is CATSDSSYNEQFF. DNA of the CDR3: TGTGCCACCAGTGATTCTTCGTACAATGAGCAGTTCTTC.

The gene calls are TRBV12-3 or TRBV12-4 and TRBJ2-3; no clear D gene. CDR3 size: 14 residues. Trimming shortened V by 3 bases and J by 5 bases, and 12 bases separated the two germline ends. CDR3 protein: CASSLVLVGDTQYF. The DNA of the CDR3 is TGTGCCAGCAGTTTGGTCCTGGTGGGAGATACGCAGTATTTT.

This chain joins TRBV20-1 and TRBJ1-2; the match to TRBD1 covers 10 bases. With V trimmed by 3 bases and J by 7 bases, 5 bases remained unmatched. The CDR3 sequence is 13 residues long. Germline V gene data show CDR1 as DFQATT and CDR2 as SNEGSKA (reference sequence). The CDR3 sequence is CSASLDRGFGYTF. Here the CDR3 DNA reads TGCAGTGCTAGCCTGGACAGGGGGTTTGGCTACACCTTC.

This clonotype has a handful of counts. This chain links TRBV7-9 with TRBJ2-1; D is possibly TRBD2 (7 bases). The CDR3 spans 14 residues. Trimming cost V 4 bases and J 8 bases, with 15 bases left between them. From germline, CDR1 is SEHNR and CDR2 FQNEAQ (reference sequence). DNA of the CDR3: TGTGCCAGCAGCTCCGGGGGGCCTACGCATGAGCAGTTCTTC. Its protein is CASSSGGPTHEQFF.

This clonotype was detected ten times or more. This sequence joins TRBV7-9 and TRBJ2-5; D unresolved. This CDR3 comprises 12 residues. Germline V lookup: CDR1 SEHNR, CDR2 FQNEAQ (reference sequence). The V end lost 5 bases, the J end lost 7 bases, and 11 bases lay between the germline ends. The chain's CDR3 is CASSPDVRTQYF. The CDR3 nucleotides are TGTGCCAGCAGCCCCGATGTGAGGACCCAGTACTTC.

This chain connects TRBV6-5 to TRBJ2-1, with D possibly being TRBD2 (6 bases). This CDR3 is 12 amino acids long. Germline CDR1 is MNHEY and CDR2 is SVGAGI. The ends were cut back, 8 bases at V and 8 bases at J, with 13 bases in the middle. CDR3 sequence (DNA): TGTGCCAGCGGAGACTGGGGGGATGAGCAGTTCTTC. This sequence encodes CASGDWGDEQFF.

The chain is built from TRBV6-6 and TRBJ1-3; TRBD1 is a possible D gene (5 bases). The V and J ends lost 7 bases and 0 bases respectively, with 13 bases between them. The length of the CDR3 is 15 residues. Germline-derived CDR1 and CDR2 are MNHNY and SVGAGI (reference sequence). DNA of the CDR3: TGTGCCAGCACCCGGGACGCCCTCTCTGGAAACACCATATATTTT. Translated, it gives CASTRDALSGNTIYF.

This clonotype was observed a few times. The junction and the germline gene differ at one end; a read error may be behind it. The rearrangement joins TRBV20-1 to TRBJ2-4; possible D gene TRBD1, 5 bases. Germline V gene data show CDR1 as DFQATT and CDR2 as SNEGSKA (reference sequence). This CDR3 has 13 amino acids. Here the CDR3 DNA reads TGCAGCTTCATTCCGGCAGGGAAAAGCATTCAGTACTTC. Translating it yields CSFIPAGKSIQYF.

The V and J genes are TRBV20-1 and TRBJ2-7, with D maybe TRBD1 (5 bases). Germline V gene data show CDR1 as DFQATT and CDR2 as SNEGSKA (reference sequence). This CDR3 has 12 amino acids. Trimming left V 3 bases short and J 0 bases short, with 6 bases between. Here the CDR3 reads CSASDSSYEQYF. Written as DNA, the CDR3 is TGCAGTGCTAGCGACAGCTCCTACGAGCAGTACTTC.

This clonotype showed up many times. The chain has TRBV20-1 and TRBJ2-3, with 9 bases that match TRBD2. The CDR3 covers 16 residues. Per the germline V gene, CDR1 is DFQATT and CDR2 is SNEGSKA (reference sequence). The J segment lost 4 bases and the V segment lost 0 bases, leaving 8 bases of the junction unmatched. In nucleotides, the CDR3 is TGCAGTGCTAGAGATCTTGCGGGAGGGCCTTCAGATACGCAGTATTTT. This gives the protein CSARDLAGGPSDTQYF.

The rearrangement joins TRBV14 to TRBJ2-1; D tentatively reads TRBD1 or TRBD2 (5 bases each). V was pared by 1 base and J by 13 bases, with 14 bases between. The germline CDR1 and CDR2 sequences are SGHDN and FVKESK. CDR3 length: 13 amino acids. The CDR3 coding sequence is TGTGCCAGCAGCCAAGGGGGCTTGGGGACCCAGTTCTTC. Translated, it gives CASSQGGLGTQFF.

V is TRBV5-1 and J is TRBJ2-1; D possibly uses TRBD1 or TRBD2 (6 bases each). The CDR3 sequence is 12 residues long. Between the trimmed V and J ends, which lost 4 bases and 9 bases, there was a span of 11 bases. Germline V CDR1 and CDR2: SGHRS, YFSETQ. The CDR3 DNA is TGCGCCAGCAGCATAGGGGGACTTGAGCAGTTCTTC. Amino acids: CASSIGGLEQFF.

This clonotype showed up many times. The CDR3 loop is CSAKTGTRGDEQFF. Written as DNA, the CDR3 is TGCAGTGCTAAAACCGGGACCAGGGGCGATGAGCAGTTCTTC. The chain is built from TRBV20-1 and TRBJ2-1; the D gene is possibly TRBD1 (6 bases). Deletions cut 4 bases from V and 8 bases from J, with 18 bases between. Germline-derived CDR1 and CDR2 are DFQATT and SNEGSKA (reference sequence). The CDR3 extends over 14 amino acids.

Written as DNA, the CDR3 is TGCAGTGCTAGAGCCCCGCCGGGACTAGGGGGGGATACGCAGTATTTT. It is translated as CSARAPPGLGGDTQYF. V gene TRBV20-1 combines with J gene TRBJ2-3, with 8 bases that match TRBD2. The CDR3 is 16 residues long. CDR1 DFQATT and CDR2 SNEGSKA come from the germline V gene (reference sequence). V gave up 1 base and J gave up 6 bases; unmatched junction bases: 12.

Of note for this clonotype: This may arise from a read error, as a much more abundant clone is one base away. The J gene is TRBJ2-7, the V gene TRBV20-1; D gene unclear. The J call may be incorrect, as the DNA end agrees better with TRBJ2-4. The CDR3 is made up of 13 amino acids. Looked up from germline, CDR1 is DFQATT and CDR2 is SNEGSKA (reference sequence). In DNA form, the CDR3 reads TGCAGTGCTGGAGAGGAGACATCGGGCATTCAGTACTTC. It codes for CSAGEETSGIQYF.

The sample holds many counts of this clonotype. The chain combines TRBV29-1 with TRBJ2-1, with D uncertain. CDR3 length equals 10 residues. Trimming removed 5 bases from V and 5 bases from J, with 4 bases in between. Per germline, CDR1 SQVTM and CDR2 ANQGSEA. In DNA, the CDR3 is TGCAGCGTTTGGAACAATGAGCAGTTCTTC. It yields the protein CSVWNNEQFF.

Notes on this clonotype: A much larger clonotype is one base distant, so this may be a read error. The chain employs TRBV24-1 and TRBJ2-1; TRBD2 agrees at 7 bases. The CDR3 has 15 residues. Germline V gene data show CDR1 as KGHDR and CDR2 as SFDVKD. CDR3 sequence (DNA): TGTGCCACCAGTGGAGACGGGAGGTCCTACGATGAGCAGTTCTTC. Its translation is CATSGDGRSYDEQFF.

In regard to this clonotype: One base away lies a much larger clone, so this may be a sequencing read error. The V and J genes are TRBV28 and TRBJ2-1; perhaps TRBD1 as D (6 bases). Trimming pared 2 bases from V and 0 bases from J, leaving 11 bases between. The CDR3 loop spans 16 amino acids. Germline V gene lookup returns CDR1 MDHEN and CDR2 SYDVKM. CDR3 DNA sequence: TGTGCCAGCAGTTTAGGGGACACAGCCTCCTACAATGAGCAGTTCTTC. Protein product: CASSLGDTASYNEQFF.

The chain combines TRBV28 with TRBJ1-1; D possibly corresponds to TRBD1 (5 bases). The CDR3 is 16 residues long. Trimming took off 7 bases at V and 0 bases at J, with 18 bases between the two ends. CDR1 and CDR2 from the germline V gene are MDHEN and SYDVKM. The CDR3 bases are TGTGCCAGCACTTTCATGGCGAGGGGATTGAACACTGAAGCTTTCTTT. Protein: CASTFMARGLNTEAFF.

This clonotype has at least ten counts. The chain joins TRBV2 to TRBJ1-4; weak D call: TRBD1 (5 bases). Germline-derived CDR1 and CDR2 are SNHLY and FYNNEI. The germline V and J ends were trimmed by 6 bases and 7 bases, with 18 bases remaining between them. There are 15 residues in the CDR3. CDR3 nucleotide sequence: TGTGCCAGCAGCCTCGAACGACAGTTGAGTGAAAAACTGTTTTTT. This gives the protein CASSLERQLSEKLFF.

This chain uses TRBV6-5 with TRBJ1-2; 10 bases fit TRBD1. V trimming: 3 bases; J trimming: 6 bases; junction bases outside the gene matches: 10. CDR1 MNHEY and CDR2 SVGAGI come from the germline V gene. The length of the CDR3 is 16 residues. The CDR3 nucleotides are TGTGCCAGCAGTTATCGGACAGGGGGAAGTGAGAATGGCTACACCTTC. Translated: CASSYRTGGSENGYTF.

CDR3 DNA sequence: TGTGCCAGCAGTTTAAATTACGGGCCTTCTAATGAGCAGTACTTC. Translated: CASSLNYGPSNEQYF. The chain has TRBV12-3 or TRBV12-4 and TRBJ2-5; D is unclear. The length of the CDR3 is 15 residues. Trimming pared 2 bases from V and 11 bases from J, leaving 21 bases between.